The 24 T cell receptor beta chains presented below share a single source sample, sequenced in a study of CXCR3-negative and CXCR3-positive naive CD8 T cells. With UMI labels, 5' RACE was used to prepare the TRB cDNA libraries. TCRdb re-called the 5' RACE reads; one entry per CDR3 protein, DNA not given. The listing records 100,000 to 150,000 distinct CDR3 sequences. The material sequenced was naive CXCR3- CD8+ T cells from blood. Subset noted: CD45RO-CCR7+CD27+CD95- naive CD8+ T cells lacking CXCR3 (TNR3-). Receptors originate from a human donor in good health. Some clones in this sample may be carry-over from other donors' samples.

This rearrangement joins TRBV29-1 to TRBJ1-2. The CDR3 has 13 amino acids. Per the germline V gene, CDR1 is SQVTM and CDR2 is ANQGSEA. The CDR3 loop reads CSVWTGANYGYTF.

The rearrangement links TRBV10-3 to TRBJ2-7; no DNA is available, so the TRBD2 call from TCRdb remains unchecked. This CDR3 is 14 amino acids long. The germline gives CDR1 ENHRY, CDR2 SYGVKD. This chain's CDR3 is CATERAESSYEQYF.

The chain recombines TRBV7-9 with TRBJ2-5; TCRdb calls TRBD2, which cannot be checked without DNA. The CDR3 extends over 16 amino acids. Germline CDR1 and CDR2: SEHNR and FQNEAQ (reference sequence). CDR3 region: CASSLWLAEGVETQYF.

The V call is TRBV29-1, the J call TRBJ2-1. This CDR3 spans 13 amino acids. CDR1 and CDR2 from the germline V gene are SQVTM and ANQGSEA. CDR3 amino acids: CSVGPSSYNEQFF.

The V call is TRBV7-3, the J call TRBJ2-1; TCRdb's D call, TRBD2, is unchecked because there is no DNA. This CDR3 is built from 17 residues. Germline values: CDR1 SGHTA, CDR2 FQGTGA. The CDR3 here is CASAWLAGGTSYNEQFF.

This sequence joins TRBV5-1 and TRBJ1-1; TCRdb selects TRBD1, and the lack of DNA leaves this call unchecked. CDR3 length equals 17 residues. Per germline, CDR1 SGHRS and CDR2 YFSETQ. CDR3: CASSLALKTGWETEAFF.

V and J are TRBV9 and TRBJ2-5; TCRdb's D call, TRBD2, is unchecked because there is no DNA. Germline V gene sequence: CDR1 SGDLS, CDR2 YYNGEE. This CDR3 is 15 amino acids long. CDR3 sequence reads: CASSSGTTYQETQYF.

The V gene is TRBV5-1, the J gene TRBJ1-1. The CDR3 covers 17 residues. Looked up from germline, CDR1 is SGHRS and CDR2 is YFSETQ. The CDR3 protein is CASSLEAGRLSNTEAFF.

This chain connects TRBV5-6 to TRBJ1-1; TCRdb outputs TRBD1, but without DNA this stays unchecked. Germline V gene data show CDR1 as SGHDT and CDR2 as YYEEEE. The CDR3 spans 15 residues. This CDR3 is CASSLGTGISTEAFF.

This chain joins TRBV24-1 and TRBJ1-2. The CDR3 is 12 amino acids. Germline V CDR1 and CDR2: KGHDR, SFDVKD. This chain's CDR3 is CATRDSNYGYTF.

The V call is TRBV11-2, the J call TRBJ2-5; no DNA is available, so the TRBD1 call from TCRdb remains unchecked. The CDR3 extends over 14 amino acids. Germline CDR1 and CDR2: SGHAT and FQNNGV. This CDR3 is CASSSPTGGGTQYF.

This chain uses TRBV20-1 with TRBJ2-7; the TCRdb D gene call, TRBD2, has no DNA to confirm it. CDR3 size: 13 residues. CDR1 and CDR2 from the germline V gene are DFQATT and SNEGSKA (reference sequence). The CDR3 spells CSARLAGDYEQYF.

V is TRBV20-1 and J is TRBJ2-1; the TCRdb call, TRBD1, lacks DNA for checking. Germline V lookup: CDR1 DFQATT, CDR2 SNEGSKA (reference sequence). The CDR3 extends over 17 amino acids. The CDR3 region is CSARDRTWGEPYNEQFF.

The chain links TRBV9 to TRBJ1-1. Germline CDR1 reads SGDLS; CDR2 reads YYNGEE. The length of the CDR3 is 15 residues. CDR3 residues: CASSVGWTPNTEAFF. The full variable domain, in which reference TRBV9 and TRBJ1-1 provide the parts outside the CDR3, is DSGVTQTPKHLITATGQRVTLRCSPRSGDLSVYWYQQSLDQGLQFLIQYYNGEERAKGNILERFSAQQFPDLHSELNLSSLELGDSALYFCASSVGWTPNTEAFFGQGTRLTVV.

The J gene is TRBJ2-2, the V gene TRBV7-3. The CDR3 runs 14 residues. Germline V gives CDR1 SGHTA, CDR2 FQGTGA. The CDR3 sequence: CASSSLPNTGELFF.

The rearrangement joins TRBV7-9 to TRBJ1-2; TCRdb reports TRBD1, a call that lacks DNA to check it against. This CDR3 is built from 15 residues. Germline lookup yields CDR1 SEHNR and CDR2 FQNEAQ (reference sequence). The CDR3 loop is CASSHETGFNYGYTF.

The chain has TRBV28 and TRBJ2-3; the TCRdb call, TRBD1, lacks DNA for checking. This CDR3 is built from 16 residues. The V gene's germline CDR1 is MDHEN and CDR2 SYDVKM. The CDR3 loop is CASSSTGVAPADTQYF.

The chain is built from TRBV28 and TRBJ2-7; absent DNA, TCRdb's TRBD1 call cannot be checked. This CDR3 has 17 residues. Germline assignment: CDR1 MDHEN and CDR2 SYDVKM. The CDR3 loop reads CASSFPPVTSLGCEQYF.

V gene TRBV28 combines with J gene TRBJ2-5; TCRdb lists TRBD1, though no DNA is available to test this call. The CDR3 is made up of 17 amino acids. CDR1 MDHEN and CDR2 SYDVKM come from the germline V gene. CDR3 loop: CASSFLPLQGPGETQYF.

V gene TRBV11-2 combines with J gene TRBJ1-1; checking the TCRdb D call of TRBD1 is not possible without DNA. Germline V gives CDR1 SGHAT, CDR2 FQNNGV. This CDR3 has 14 residues. The CDR3 protein is CASSLAIGGTEAFF.

The chain links TRBV7-9 to TRBJ2-5; without DNA, the TCRdb call of TRBD1 cannot be checked. The germline V gene encodes CDR1 SEHNR and CDR2 FQNEAQ (reference sequence). CDR3 length: 14 residues. The CDR3 sequence is CASSSDSLQETQYF.

V and J are TRBV7-9 and TRBJ2-7; the TCRdb D gene call, TRBD2, has no DNA to confirm it. The CDR3 runs to 14 residues. Germline V lookup: CDR1 SEHNR, CDR2 FQNEAQ (reference sequence). Here the CDR3 reads CASSIPAGSYEQYF.

The chain carries TRBV7-6 and TRBJ2-2; TCRdb's D call, TRBD1, is unchecked because there is no DNA. Germline CDR1 and CDR2: SGHVS and FNYEAQ. The CDR3 covers 19 residues. CDR3 sequence: CASSTPDSADTANTGELFF.

CDR3 protein: CASSFRVTSYEQYF. The V gene is TRBV28, the J gene TRBJ2-7; as DNA is missing, the TRBD1 call by TCRdb cannot be tested. The CDR3 sequence is 14 residues long. The germline gives CDR1 MDHEN, CDR2 SYDVKM.